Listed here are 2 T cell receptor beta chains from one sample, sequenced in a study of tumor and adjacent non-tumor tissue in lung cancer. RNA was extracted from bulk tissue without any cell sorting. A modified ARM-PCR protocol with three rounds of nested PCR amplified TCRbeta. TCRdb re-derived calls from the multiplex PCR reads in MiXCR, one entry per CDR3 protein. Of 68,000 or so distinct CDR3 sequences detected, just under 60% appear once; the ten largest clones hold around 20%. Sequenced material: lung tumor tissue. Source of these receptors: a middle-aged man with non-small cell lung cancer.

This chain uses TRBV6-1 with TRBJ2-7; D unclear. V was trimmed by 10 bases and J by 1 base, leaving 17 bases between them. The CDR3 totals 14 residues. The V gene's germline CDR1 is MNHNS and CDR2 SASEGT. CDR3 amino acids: CANNQEAISYEQYF. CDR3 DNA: TGTGCCAACAATCAGGAAGCGATTTCCTACGAGCAGTACTTC.

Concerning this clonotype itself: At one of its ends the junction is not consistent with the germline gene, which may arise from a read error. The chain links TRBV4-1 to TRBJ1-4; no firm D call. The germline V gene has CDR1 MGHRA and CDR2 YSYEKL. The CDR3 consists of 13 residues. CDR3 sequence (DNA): TGCGCCAGCAGCCAAGGGTTGGATGAAGAACTGTTTTTC. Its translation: CASSQGLDEELFF.